This is a list of T cell receptor beta chains from one sample in a study of blood T cell repertoires in COVID-19. Data came from immunoSEQ multiplex PCR; TCRdb stores just in-frame clones and leaves some out. The sample shows around 220,000 clones, roughly 80% of them seen only once. Sequencing was performed on peripheral blood. The receptors stem from a man aged 25 to 40 with active or convalescent COVID-19. Each CDR3 is given with its conserved first and last residue.

J: TRBJ2-5
V: TRBV6-5
CDR3: CASRAFTTQYF

J: TRBJ1-4
V: TRBV30
CDR3: CAWSGLGQVNEKLFF

J: TRBJ2-5
V: TRBV7-2
CDR3: CASSLGGAGETQYF

J: TRBJ1-4
V: TRBV4-3
CDR3: CASSDDRFNEKLFF

J: TRBJ2-4
V: TRBV5-1
CDR3: CASSSTGQAKNIQYF

J: TRBJ1-4
V: TRBV7-9
CDR3: CASSPGGDEKLFF

J: TRBJ1-2
V: TRBV20-1
CDR3: CSASTQGEGYTF

J: TRBJ1-1
V: TRBV11-3
CDR3: CASSLGTGRNTEAFF

J: TRBJ2-3
V: TRBV5-4
CDR3: CASSSGQGLRDTQYF

J: TRBJ1-2
V: TRBV30
CDR3: CAWTGGANYGYTF

J: TRBJ2-5
V: TRBV7-8
CDR3: CASSRFPGETQYF

J: TRBJ2-3
V: TRBV5-1
CDR3: CASSLISGGTDTQYF

J: TRBJ2-2
V: TRBV7-3
CDR3: CASSLETSGGRSNTGELFF

J: TRBJ1-5
V: TRBV4-3
CDR3: CASSRGNSGNQPQHF

J: TRBJ2-7
V: TRBV20-1
CDR3: CSAYGLSLKYF

J: TRBJ1-2
V: TRBV4-3
CDR3: CASSRGGGDGYTF

J: TRBJ1-6
V: TRBV12-3/TRBV12-4
CDR3: CASADRDNSPLHF

J: TRBJ2-7
V: TRBV28
CDR3: CASNEGGARGQTYEQYF

J: TRBJ1-3
V: TRBV6-2/TRBV6-3
CDR3: CASSLRQVRTSGNTIYF

J: TRBJ1-6
V: TRBV27
CDR3: CASSSWPGQGNSPLHF

J: TRBJ2-7
V: TRBV4-1
CDR3: CASSQEGTSLYEQYF

J: TRBJ1-2
V: TRBV20-1
CDR3: CSPGGYYGYTF

J: TRBJ2-2
V: TRBV6-5
CDR3: CASSYGQGGTGELFF

J: TRBJ1-2
V: TRBV20-1
CDR3: CSASFDRGLGYTF

J: TRBJ2-1
V: TRBV7-2
CDR3: CASSARVRALGGGQFF

J: TRBJ2-5
V: TRBV21-1
CDR3: CASSKGTGGQETQYF

J: TRBJ1-1
V: TRBV20-1
CDR3: CSARRELEAFF

J: TRBJ1-2
V: TRBV19
CDR3: CASRPSGDGGGYTF

J: TRBJ1-1
V: TRBV19
CDR3: CASITWTGGTEAFF

J: TRBJ1-5
V: TRBV7-2
CDR3: CASSLSTGSDQPQHF